This TCR beta chain came from a study of beta chain features in type 1 diabetes. Study overall: The examined sorted cells totaled about 98 million across samples.

In germline, CDR1 is MNHEY, CDR2 SVGAGI. Trimming shortened V by 0 bases and J by 2 bases, and 7 bases separated the two germline ends. The CDR3 extends over 15 amino acids. Reverse transcription of all isolated RNA meant that expressed TCRB transcripts were sequenced. Sequenced by immunoSEQ multiplex PCR; TCRdb stores in-frame clones only, minus some. The data hold more than 300,000 clones, with 8% observed a single time. A few counts support this clone. Central memory, naive, regulatory and stem cell-like memory CD4+ cells were sorted by CD45RO/CCR7/CD25/CD127/CD95/CD27. Purity (above 95%) was reached by all sorted populations.

The chain joins TRBV6-5 to TRBJ2-2; D remains unclear. The TCR sequence derives from a woman aged 18-29 years in good health. The source material was central memory CD4+ T cells from blood. The CDR3 DNA follows: TGTGCCAGCAGTTACTCGGCCTATAACACCGGGGAGCTGTTTTTT. Its protein is CASSYSAYNTGELFF.